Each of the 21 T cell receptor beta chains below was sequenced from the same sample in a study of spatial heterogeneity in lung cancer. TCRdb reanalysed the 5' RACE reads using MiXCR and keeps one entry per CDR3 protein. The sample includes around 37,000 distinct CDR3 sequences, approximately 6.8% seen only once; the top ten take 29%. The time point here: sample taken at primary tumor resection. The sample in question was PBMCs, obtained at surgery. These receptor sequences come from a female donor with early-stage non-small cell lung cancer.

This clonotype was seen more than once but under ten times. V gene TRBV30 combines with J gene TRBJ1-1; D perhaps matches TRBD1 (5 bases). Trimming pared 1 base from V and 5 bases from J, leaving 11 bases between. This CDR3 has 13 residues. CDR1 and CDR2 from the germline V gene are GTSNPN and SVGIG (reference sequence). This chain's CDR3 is CAWSDGGETEAFF. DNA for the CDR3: TGTGCCTGGAGTGATGGGGGGGAGACTGAAGCTTTCTTT. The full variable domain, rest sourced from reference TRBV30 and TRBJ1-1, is SQTIHQWPATLVQPVGSPLSLECTVEGTSNPNLYWYRQAAGRGLQLLFYSVGIGQISSEVPQNLSASRPQDRQFILSSKKLLLSDSGFYLCAWSDGGETEAFFGQGTRLTVV.

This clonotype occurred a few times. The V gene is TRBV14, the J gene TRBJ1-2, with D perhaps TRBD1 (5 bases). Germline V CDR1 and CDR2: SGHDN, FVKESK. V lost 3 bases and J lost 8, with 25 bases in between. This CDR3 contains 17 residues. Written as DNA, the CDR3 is TGTGCCAGCAGCCAGGACTCCGGGACGGGTTCTCTGAAGGGCTACACCTTC. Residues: CASSQDSGTGSLKGYTF.

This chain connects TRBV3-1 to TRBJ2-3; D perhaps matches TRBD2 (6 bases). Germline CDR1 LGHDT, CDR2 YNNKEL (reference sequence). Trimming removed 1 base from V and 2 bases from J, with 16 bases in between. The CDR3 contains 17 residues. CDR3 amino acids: CASSQVGGTLLTDTQYF. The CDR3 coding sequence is TGTGCCAGCAGCCAAGTCGGCGGGACCTTACTCACAGATACGCAGTATTTT.

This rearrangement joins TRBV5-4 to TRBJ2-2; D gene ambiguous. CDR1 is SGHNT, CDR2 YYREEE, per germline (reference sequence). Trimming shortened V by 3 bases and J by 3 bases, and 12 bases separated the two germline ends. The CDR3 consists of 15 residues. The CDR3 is CASSYAQGYTGELFF. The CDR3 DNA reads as TGTGCCAGCAGCTATGCCCAAGGGTACACCGGGGAGCTGTTTTTT.

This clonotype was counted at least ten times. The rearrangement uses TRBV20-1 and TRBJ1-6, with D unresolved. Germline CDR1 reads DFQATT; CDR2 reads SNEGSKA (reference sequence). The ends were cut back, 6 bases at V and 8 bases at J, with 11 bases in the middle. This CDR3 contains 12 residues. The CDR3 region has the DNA TGCAGTGCCCGGGCCCTATATTCACCCCTCCACTTT. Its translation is CSARALYSPLHF.

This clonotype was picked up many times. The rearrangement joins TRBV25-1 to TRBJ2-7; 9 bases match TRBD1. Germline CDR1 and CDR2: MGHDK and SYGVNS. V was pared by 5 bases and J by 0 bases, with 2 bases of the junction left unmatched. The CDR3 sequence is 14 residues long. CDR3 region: CASSSTGGSYEQYF. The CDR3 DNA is TGTGCCAGCAGTTCGACAGGGGGCTCCTACGAGCAGTACTTC.

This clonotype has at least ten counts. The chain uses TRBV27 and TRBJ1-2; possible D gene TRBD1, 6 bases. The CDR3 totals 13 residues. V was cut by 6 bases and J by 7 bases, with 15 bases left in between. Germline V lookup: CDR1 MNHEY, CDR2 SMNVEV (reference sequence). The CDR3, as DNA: TGTGCCAGCAGAACAGGGATGCTAAGTGGCTACACCTTC. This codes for CASRTGMLSGYTF.

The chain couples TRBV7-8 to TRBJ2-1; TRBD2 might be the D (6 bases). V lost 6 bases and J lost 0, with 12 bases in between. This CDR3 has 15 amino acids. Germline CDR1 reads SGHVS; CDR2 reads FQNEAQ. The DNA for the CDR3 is TGTGCCAGCAGGCGGGACTTTAGCTCCTACAATGAGCAGTTCTTC. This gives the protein CASRRDFSSYNEQFF.

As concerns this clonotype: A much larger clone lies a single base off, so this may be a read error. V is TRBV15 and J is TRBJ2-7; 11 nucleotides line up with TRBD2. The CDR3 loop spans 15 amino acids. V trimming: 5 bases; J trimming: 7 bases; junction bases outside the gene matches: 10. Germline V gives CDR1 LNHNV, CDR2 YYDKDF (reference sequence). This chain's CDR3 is CATSDGRLAGQEQYF. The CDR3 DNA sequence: TGTGCCACCAGCGACGGCAGACTAGCGGGACAAGAGCAGTACTTC.

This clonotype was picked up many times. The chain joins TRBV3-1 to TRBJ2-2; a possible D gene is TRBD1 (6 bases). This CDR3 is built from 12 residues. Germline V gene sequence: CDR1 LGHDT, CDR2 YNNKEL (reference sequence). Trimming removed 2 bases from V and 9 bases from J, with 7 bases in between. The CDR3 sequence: CASSQQGRELFF. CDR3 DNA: TGTGCCAGCAGCCAACAGGGGAGGGAGCTGTTTTTT.

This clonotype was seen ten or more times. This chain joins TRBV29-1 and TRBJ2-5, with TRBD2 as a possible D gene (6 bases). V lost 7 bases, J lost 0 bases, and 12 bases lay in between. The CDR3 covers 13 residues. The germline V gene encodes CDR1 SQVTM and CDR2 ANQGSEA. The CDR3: CSAGLQYQETQYF. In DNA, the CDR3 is TGCAGCGCGGGACTTCAGTACCAAGAGACCCAGTACTTC. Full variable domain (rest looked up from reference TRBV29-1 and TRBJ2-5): SAVISQKPSRDICQRGTSLTIQCQVDSQVTMMFWYRQQPGQSLTLIATANQGSEATYESGFVIDKFPISRPNLTFSTLTVSNMSPEDSSIYLCSAGLQYQETQYFGPGTRLLVL.

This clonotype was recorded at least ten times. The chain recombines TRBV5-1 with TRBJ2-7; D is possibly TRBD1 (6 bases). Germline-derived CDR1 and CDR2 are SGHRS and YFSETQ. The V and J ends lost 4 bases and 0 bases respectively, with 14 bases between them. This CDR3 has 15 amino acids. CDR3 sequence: CASSILTGISYEQYF. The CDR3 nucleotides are TGCGCCAGCAGCATACTTACAGGGATCTCCTACGAGCAGTACTTC.

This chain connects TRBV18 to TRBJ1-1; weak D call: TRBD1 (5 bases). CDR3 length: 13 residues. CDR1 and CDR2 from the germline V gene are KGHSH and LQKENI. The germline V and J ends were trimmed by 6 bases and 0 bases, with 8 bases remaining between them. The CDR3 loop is CASSPGLNTEAFF. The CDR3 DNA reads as TGTGCCAGCTCCCCGGGACTGAACACTGAAGCTTTCTTT.

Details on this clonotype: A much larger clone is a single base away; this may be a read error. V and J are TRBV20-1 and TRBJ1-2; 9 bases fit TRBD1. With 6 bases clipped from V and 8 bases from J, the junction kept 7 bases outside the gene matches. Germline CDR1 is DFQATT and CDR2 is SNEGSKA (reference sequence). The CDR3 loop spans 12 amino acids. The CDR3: CSAGTGTEGYTF. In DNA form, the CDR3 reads TGCAGTGCGGGGACAGGGACCGAAGGCTACACCTTC.

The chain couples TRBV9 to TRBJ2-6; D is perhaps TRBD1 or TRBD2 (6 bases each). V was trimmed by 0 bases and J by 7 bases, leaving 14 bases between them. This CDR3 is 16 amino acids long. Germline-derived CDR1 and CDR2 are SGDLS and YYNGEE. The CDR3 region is CASSVGGARPANVLTF. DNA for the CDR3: TGTGCCAGCAGCGTAGGGGGGGCCCGTCCCGCCAACGTCCTGACTTTC.

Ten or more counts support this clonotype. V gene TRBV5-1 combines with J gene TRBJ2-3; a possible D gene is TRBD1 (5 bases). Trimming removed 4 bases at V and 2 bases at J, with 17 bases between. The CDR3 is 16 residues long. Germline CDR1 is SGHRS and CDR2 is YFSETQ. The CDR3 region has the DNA TGCGCCAGCAGCCCCGGACATCTCTATGACACAGATACGCAGTATTTT. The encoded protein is CASSPGHLYDTDTQYF.

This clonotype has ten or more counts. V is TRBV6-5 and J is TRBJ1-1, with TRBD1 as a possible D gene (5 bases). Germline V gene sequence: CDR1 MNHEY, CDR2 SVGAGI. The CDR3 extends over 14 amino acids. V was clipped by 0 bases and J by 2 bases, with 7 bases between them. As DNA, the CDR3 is TGTGCCAGCAGTTACTCGCAGGGAAACACTGAAGCTTTCTTT. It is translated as CASSYSQGNTEAFF.

As DNA, the CDR3 is TGTGCCAGCAGTCGACGACTTAGCTCTGGAAACACCATATATTTT. Residues: CASSRRLSSGNTIYF. V and J are TRBV2 and TRBJ1-3; the D is unclear. Trimming stripped 5 bases from V and 0 bases from J, with 11 bases between. The CDR3 runs 15 residues. Germline CDR1 is SNHLY and CDR2 is FYNNEI. The whole variable domain, filled in from reference TRBV2 and TRBJ1-3, reads EPEVTQTPSHQVTQMGQEVILRCVPISNHLYFYWYRQILGQKVEFLVSFYNNEISEKSEIFDDQFSVERPDGSNFTLKIRSTKLEDSAMYFCASSRRLSSGNTIYFGEGSWLTVV.

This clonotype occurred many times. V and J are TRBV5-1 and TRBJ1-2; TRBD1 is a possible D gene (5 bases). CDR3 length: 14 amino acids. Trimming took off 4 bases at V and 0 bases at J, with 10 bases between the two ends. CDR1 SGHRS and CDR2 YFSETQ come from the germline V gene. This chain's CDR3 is CASSRDSTNYGYTF. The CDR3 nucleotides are TGCGCCAGCAGCCGAGACAGTACTAACTATGGCTACACCTTC.

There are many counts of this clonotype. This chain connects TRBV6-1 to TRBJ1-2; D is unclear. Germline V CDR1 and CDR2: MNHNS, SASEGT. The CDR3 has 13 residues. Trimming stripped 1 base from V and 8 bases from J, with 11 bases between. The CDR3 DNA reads TGTGCCAGCAGTGAAGTACGGCCGCAGGGCTACACCTTC. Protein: CASSEVRPQGYTF.

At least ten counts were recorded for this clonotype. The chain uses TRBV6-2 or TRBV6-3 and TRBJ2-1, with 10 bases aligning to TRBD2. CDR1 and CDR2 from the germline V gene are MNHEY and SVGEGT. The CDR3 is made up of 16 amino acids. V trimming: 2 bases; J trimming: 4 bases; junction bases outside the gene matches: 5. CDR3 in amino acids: CASSYRRTSGYNEQFF. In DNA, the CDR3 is TGTGCCAGCAGTTACCGACGGACTAGCGGATACAATGAGCAGTTCTTC.